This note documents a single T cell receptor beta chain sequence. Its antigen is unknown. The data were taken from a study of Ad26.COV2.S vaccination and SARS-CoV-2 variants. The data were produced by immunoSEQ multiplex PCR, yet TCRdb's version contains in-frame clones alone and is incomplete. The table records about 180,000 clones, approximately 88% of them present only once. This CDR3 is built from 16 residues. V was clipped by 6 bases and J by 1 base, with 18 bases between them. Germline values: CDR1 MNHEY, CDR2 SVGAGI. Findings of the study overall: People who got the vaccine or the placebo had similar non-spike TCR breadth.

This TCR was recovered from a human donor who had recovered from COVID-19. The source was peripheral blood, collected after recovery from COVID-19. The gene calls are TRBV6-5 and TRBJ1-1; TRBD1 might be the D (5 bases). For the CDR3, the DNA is TGTGCCAGCAGCTACGCAGATAGGGACCCGAACACTGAAGCTTTCTTT. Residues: CASSYADRDPNTEAFF.